One T cell receptor beta chain is described in this entry. This specimen comes from a study of blood T cell repertoires in COVID-19. Whole-study context: From T cells, B-cell-depleted T cells, or PBMCs came the material, which was cDNA or gDNA.

Original analysis: Reference gene primers were amplified, and this amplification served to estimate nucleated cell counts. Repertoires were generated with immunoSEQ multiplex PCR, while TCRdb's copy carries only in-frame clones and drops some. The V and J calls and clone size come from that table; D and trimming were worked out from the DNA. The sample lists over 100,000 clones; around nine tenths were seen once. CDR1 and CDR2 from the germline V gene are MGHRA and YSYEKL. The CDR3 length is 15 residues. V dropped 1 base and J dropped 2 bases, with 12 bases sitting between them. The receptor comes from a man in his fifties or sixties with COVID-19, enrolled during active disease. The sequencing input was peripheral blood. The chain recombines TRBV4-1 with TRBJ2-7; tentatively, D is TRBD2 (5 bases). Here the CDR3 reads CASSQGAGETYEQYF. CDR3 bases: TGCGCCAGCAGCCAAGGGGCCGGGGAGACCTACGAGCAGTACTTC.